This section outlines one T cell receptor (beta chain) sequence together with its context. This CDR3 is 17 amino acids long. Trimming left V 6 bases short and J 0 bases short, with 15 bases between. CDR1 is LNHDA, CDR2 SQIVND, per germline (reference sequence). The protocol was immunoSEQ multiplex PCR, while the TCRdb copy is restricted to in-frame clones and leaves out a portion. Seen here are around 120,000 clones, roughly 92% observed once, and the top ten hold roughly 1.6%. The record originates from a study of T cell responses to AZD1222 COVID-19 vaccine. The sample in question was peripheral blood, obtained 28 days after the second AZD1222 dose. This receptor was identified in an adult who received the AZD1222 COVID-19 vaccine. V and J are TRBV19 and TRBJ2-6; D might be TRBD1 (6 bases). The CDR3 reads CASSHGTLRSGANVLTF. CDR3 sequence (DNA): TGTGCCAGTAGCCACGGGACACTCCGCTCTGGGGCCAACGTCCTGACTTTC.